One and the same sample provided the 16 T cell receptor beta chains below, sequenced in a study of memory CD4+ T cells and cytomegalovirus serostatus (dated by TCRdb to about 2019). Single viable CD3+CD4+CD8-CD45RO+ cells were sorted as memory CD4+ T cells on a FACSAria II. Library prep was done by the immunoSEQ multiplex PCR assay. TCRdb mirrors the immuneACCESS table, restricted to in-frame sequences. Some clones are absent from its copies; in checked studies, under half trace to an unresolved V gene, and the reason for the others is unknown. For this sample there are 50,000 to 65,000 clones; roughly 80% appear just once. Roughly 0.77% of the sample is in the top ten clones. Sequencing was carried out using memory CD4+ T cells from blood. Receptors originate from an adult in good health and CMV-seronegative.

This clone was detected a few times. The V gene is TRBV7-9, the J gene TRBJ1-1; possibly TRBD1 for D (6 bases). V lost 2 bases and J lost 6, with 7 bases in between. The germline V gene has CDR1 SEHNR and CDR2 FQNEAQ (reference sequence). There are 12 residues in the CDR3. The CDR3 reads CASSLRTAEAFF. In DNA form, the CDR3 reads TGTGCCAGCAGCTTAAGGACAGCTGAAGCTTTCTTT.

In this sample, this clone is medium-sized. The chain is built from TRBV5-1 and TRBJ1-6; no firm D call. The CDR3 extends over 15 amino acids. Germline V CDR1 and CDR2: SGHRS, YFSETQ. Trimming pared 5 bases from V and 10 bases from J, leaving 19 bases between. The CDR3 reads CASSPSPGTESPLHF. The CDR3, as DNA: TGCGCCAGCAGTCCATCTCCAGGCACAGAATCACCCCTCCACTTT.

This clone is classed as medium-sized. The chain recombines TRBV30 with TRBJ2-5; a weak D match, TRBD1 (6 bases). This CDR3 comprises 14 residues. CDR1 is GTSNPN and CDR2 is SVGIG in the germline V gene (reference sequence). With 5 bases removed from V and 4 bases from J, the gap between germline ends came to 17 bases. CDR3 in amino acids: CAWAGQGIGETQYF. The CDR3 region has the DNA TGTGCCTGGGCAGGGCAGGGGATCGGAGAGACCCAGTACTTC.

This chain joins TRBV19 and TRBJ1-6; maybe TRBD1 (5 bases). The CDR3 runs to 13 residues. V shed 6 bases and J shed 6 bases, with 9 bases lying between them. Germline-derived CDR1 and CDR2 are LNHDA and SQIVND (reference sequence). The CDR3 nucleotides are TGTGCCAGTAGGAGGGACCGTAATTCACCCCTCCACTTT. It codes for CASRRDRNSPLHF.

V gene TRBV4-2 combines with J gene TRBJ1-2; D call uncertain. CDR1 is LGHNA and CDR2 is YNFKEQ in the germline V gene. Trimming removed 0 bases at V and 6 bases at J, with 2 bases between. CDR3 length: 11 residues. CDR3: CASSQENGYTF. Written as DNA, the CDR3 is TGTGCCAGCAGCCAAGAAAATGGCTACACCTTC.

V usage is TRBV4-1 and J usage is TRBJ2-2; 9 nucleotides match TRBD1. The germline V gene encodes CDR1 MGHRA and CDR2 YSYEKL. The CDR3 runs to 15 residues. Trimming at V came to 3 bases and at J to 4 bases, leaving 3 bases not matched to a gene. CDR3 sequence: CASSQGTGPTGELFF. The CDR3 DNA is TGCGCCAGCAGCCAGGGGACAGGGCCCACCGGGGAGCTGTTTTTT.

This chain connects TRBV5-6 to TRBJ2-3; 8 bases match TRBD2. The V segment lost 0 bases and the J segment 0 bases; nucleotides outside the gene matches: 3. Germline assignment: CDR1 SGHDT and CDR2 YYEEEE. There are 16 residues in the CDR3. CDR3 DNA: TGTGCCAGCAGCTTGGCACTAGCGGCGAGCACAGATACGCAGTATTTT. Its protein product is CASSLALAASTDTQYF.

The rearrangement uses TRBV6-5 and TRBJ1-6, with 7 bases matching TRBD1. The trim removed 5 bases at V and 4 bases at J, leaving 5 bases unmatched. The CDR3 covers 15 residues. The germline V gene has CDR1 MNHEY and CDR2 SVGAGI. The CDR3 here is CASSTSGGYNSPLHF. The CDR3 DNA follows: TGTGCCAGCAGTACATCAGGGGGGTATAATTCACCCCTCCACTTT.

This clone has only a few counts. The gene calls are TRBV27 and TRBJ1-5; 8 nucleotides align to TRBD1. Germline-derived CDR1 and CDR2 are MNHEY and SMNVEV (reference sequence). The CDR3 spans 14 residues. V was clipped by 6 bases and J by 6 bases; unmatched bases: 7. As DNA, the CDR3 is TGTGCCAGCAGCTCGGACAGGGATGTTCAGCCCCAGCATTTT. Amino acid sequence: CASSSDRDVQPQHF.

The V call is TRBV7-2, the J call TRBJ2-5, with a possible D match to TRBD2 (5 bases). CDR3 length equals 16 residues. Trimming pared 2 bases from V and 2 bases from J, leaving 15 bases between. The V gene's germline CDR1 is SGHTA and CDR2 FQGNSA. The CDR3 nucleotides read TGTGCCAGCAGCTTACTGCTGACCGGGGTACAAGAGACCCAGTACTTC. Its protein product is CASSLLLTGVQETQYF.

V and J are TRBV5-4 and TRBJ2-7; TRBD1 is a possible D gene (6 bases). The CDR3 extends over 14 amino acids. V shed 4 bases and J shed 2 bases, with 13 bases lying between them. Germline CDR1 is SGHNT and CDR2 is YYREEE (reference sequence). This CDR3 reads CASSPDRSTYEQYF. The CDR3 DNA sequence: TGTGCCAGCAGCCCTGACAGGTCTACCTACGAGCAGTACTTC. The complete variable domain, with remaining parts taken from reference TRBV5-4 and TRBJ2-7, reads ETGVTQSPTHLIKTRGQQVTLRCSSQSGHNTVSWYQQALGQGPQFIFQYYREEENGRGNFPPRFSGLQFPNYSSELNVNALELDDSALYLCASSPDRSTYEQYFGPGTRLTVT.

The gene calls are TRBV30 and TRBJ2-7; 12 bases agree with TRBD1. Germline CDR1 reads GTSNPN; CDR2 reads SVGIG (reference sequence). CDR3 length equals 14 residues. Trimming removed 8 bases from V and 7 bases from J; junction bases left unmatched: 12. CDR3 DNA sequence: TGTGCCGCGAATCCGGGACAGGGGGCCGGGGAGCAGTACTTC. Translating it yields CAANPGQGAGEQYF.

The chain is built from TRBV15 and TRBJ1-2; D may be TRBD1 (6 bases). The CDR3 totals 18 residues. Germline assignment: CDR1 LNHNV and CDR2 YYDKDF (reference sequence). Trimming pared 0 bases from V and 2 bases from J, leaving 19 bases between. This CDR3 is CATSREGPTTGTNYGYTF. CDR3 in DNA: TGTGCCACCAGCAGAGAGGGACCAACTACAGGGACGAACTATGGCTACACCTTC.

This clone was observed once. The CDR3 region has the DNA TGTGCCAGCAGACAGGGGTCCGCCTACAATGAGCAGTTCTTC. This translates into CASRQGSAYNEQFF. The chain combines TRBV6-1 with TRBJ2-1; 7 bases agree with TRBD1. Germline trimming cut 6 bases from V and 2 bases from J; bases unmatched to any gene: 4. This CDR3 region has 14 residues. Germline-derived CDR1 and CDR2 are MNHNS and SASEGT.

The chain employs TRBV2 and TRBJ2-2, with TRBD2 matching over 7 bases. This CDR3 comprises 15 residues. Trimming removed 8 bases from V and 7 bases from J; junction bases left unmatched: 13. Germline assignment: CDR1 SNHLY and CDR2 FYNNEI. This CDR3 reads CASGGEPGLDGELFF. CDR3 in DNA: TGTGCCAGCGGGGGGGAGCCAGGATTGGACGGGGAGCTGTTTTTT.

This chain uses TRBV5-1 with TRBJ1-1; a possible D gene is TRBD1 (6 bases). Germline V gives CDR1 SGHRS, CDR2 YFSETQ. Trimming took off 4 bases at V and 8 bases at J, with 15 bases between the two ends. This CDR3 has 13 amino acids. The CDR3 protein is CASSREVGTEAFF. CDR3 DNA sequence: TGCGCCAGCAGCCGGGAGGTAGGGACAGAAGCTTTCTTT.